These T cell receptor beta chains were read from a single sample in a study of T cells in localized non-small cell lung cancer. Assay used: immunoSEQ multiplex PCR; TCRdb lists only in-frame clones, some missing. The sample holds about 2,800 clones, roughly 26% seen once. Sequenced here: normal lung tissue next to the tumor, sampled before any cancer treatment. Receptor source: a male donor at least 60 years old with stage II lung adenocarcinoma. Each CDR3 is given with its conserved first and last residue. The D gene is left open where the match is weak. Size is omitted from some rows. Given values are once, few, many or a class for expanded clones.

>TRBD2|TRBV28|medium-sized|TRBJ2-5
TGTGCCAGCAGTTTAGTATCGGGACTAGCGGGAGGTGGCCAAGAGACCCAGTACTTC
CASSLVSGLAGGGQETQYF
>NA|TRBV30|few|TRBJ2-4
TGTGCCTGGGGGGACGCAACCGTGGGAAACATTCAGTACTTC
CAWGDATVGNIQYF
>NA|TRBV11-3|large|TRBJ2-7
TGTGCCAGCAGCAAAGGACAGTCTACTACCTCTACCTACGAGCAGTACTTC
CASSKGQSTTSTYEQYF
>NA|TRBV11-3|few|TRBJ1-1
TGTGCCAGCAGTTTCGCCACAGGCTTGAACACTGAAGCTTTCTTT
CASSFATGLNTEAFF
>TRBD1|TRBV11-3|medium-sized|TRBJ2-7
TGTGCCAGCAGCCCATGGGACAGGCCCACCCGCGAGCAGTACTTC
CASSPWDRPTREQYF
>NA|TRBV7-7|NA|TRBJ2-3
TGTGCCAGCAGCTTAGATGGGGGGACCACAGATACGCAGTATTTT
CASSLDGGTTDTQYF
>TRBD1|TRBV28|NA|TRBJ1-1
TGTGCCAGCAAGCCTTGGGCAGGGGGTAGAACTGAAGCTTTCTTT
CASKPWAGGRTEAFF
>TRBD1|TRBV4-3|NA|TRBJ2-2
TGCGCCAGCAGCCCCGGACAGGGATTCACCGGGGAGCTGTTTTTT
CASSPGQGFTGELFF
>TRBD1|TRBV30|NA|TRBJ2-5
TGTGCTGGTGGGACAGCGTCAACCCAAGAGACCCAGTACTTC
CAGGTASTQETQYF
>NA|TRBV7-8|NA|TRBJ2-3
TGTGCCAGTACAGGGCAGGGCACAGATACGCAGTATTTT
CASTGQGTDTQYF
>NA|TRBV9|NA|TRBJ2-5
TGTGCCAGCAGCGTAGAAGGGGGGCTCCAAGAGACCCAGTACTTC
CASSVEGGLQETQYF
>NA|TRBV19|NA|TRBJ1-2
TGTGCCAGTAGTATGGGGGCAGAGTGGGGCTACACCTTC
CASSMGAEWGYTF
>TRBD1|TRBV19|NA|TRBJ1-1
TGTGCCAGTAGTGACCGGACAGGGGGCTCCACTGAAGCTTTCTTT
CASSDRTGGSTEAFF
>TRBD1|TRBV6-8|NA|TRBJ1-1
TGTGCCATCAGAAAACCAGGGGGTGTGAACACTGAAGCTTTCTTT
CAIRKPGGVNTEAFF
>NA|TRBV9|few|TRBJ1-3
TGTGCCAGCAGCCCAAGGGACACCGTCTCTGGAAACACCATATATTTT
CASSPRDTVSGNTIYF
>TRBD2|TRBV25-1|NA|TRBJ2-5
TGTGCCAGCAGTGAGGATCTAGCGGGAGGGCCGGTAGGTGAGACCCAGTACTTC
CASSEDLAGGPVGETQYF
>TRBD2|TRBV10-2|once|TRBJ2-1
TGCGCCAGCGGGCTAGCGGCCTACAATGAGCAGTTCTTC
CASGLAAYNEQFF
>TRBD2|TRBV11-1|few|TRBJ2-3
TGTGCCAGCATCCTTCCGGGACTAGCGGGATCAGATACGCAGTATTTT
CASILPGLAGSDTQYF
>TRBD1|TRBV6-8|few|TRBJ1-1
TGTGCCATCAGGGGGACAGGGGGATCTCTGGACACTGAAGCTTTCTTT
CAIRGTGGSLDTEAFF
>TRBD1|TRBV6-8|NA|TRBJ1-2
TGTGCCAGCACCAACAGGGGGCAGGAGTATGGCTACACCTTC
CASTNRGQEYGYTF